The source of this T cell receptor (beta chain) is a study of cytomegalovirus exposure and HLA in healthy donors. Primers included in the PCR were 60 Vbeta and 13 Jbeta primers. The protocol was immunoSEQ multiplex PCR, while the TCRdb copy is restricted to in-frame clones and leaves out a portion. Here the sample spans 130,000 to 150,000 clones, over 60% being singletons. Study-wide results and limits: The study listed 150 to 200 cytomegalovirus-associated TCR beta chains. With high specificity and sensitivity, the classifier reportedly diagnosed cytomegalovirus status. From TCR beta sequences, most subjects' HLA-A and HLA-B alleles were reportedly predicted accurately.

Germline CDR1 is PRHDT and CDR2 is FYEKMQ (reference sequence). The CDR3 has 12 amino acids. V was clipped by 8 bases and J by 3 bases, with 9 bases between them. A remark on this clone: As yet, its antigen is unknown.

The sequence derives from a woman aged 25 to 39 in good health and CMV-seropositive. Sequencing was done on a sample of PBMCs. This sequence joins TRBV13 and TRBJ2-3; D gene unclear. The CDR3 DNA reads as TGTGCCAGCGGGCCGAGAACAGATACGCAGTATTTT. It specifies CASGPRTDTQYF.